This T cell receptor beta chain is from a study of blood T cell repertoires in COVID-19. Across the whole study: Samples came from the United States, Italy and Spain, spanning acute and convalescent COVID-19. The analysed material was cDNA or gDNA that came from T cells, B-cell-depleted T cells, or PBMCs.

Germline assignment: CDR1 MDHEN and CDR2 SYDVKM. The CDR3 contains 13 residues. Trimming removed 5 bases from V and 7 bases from J, with 12 bases in between. How the authors handled the data: Cell counts per sample came from amplifying reference gene primers. Clones were sequenced by immunoSEQ multiplex PCR, and TCRdb holds only the in-frame ones, with some missing. V and J calls and clone size come straight from that table; D and trimming were deduced from the DNA. The sample comprises about 120,000 clones, more than 80% of which are singletons, and more than 9% rests with the top ten. Sequencing was done on a sample of peripheral blood. The V gene is TRBV28, the J gene TRBJ1-5; D perhaps matches TRBD1 (6 bases). The TCR sequence derives from a human donor in a cohort sampled during active COVID-19. CDR3 in amino acids: CASSQIRGQPQHF. CDR3 sequence (DNA): TGTGCCAGCAGTCAAATCAGGGGCCAGCCCCAGCATTTT.